What follows describes a single T cell receptor (beta chain). These data are taken from a study of blood T cell repertoires in COVID-19. About the study: The cDNA or gDNA used as material had been derived from T cells, B-cell-depleted T cells, or PBMCs.

Enrollment of patients from Seattle took place during active infection, with longitudinal follow-up. In the study's own analysis: Amplification of reference gene primers provided the estimated nucleated cell counts. Assay: immunoSEQ multiplex PCR; the TCRdb copy retains only in-frame clones and omits some. For V, J and clone size, that table is used; D and trimming come from the DNA. The repertoire includes approximately 100,000 clones, 76% of them detected once, and 6.2% sits in the top ten. V lost 4 bases, J lost 7 bases, and 11 bases stayed unmatched. The CDR3 extends over 16 amino acids. Looked up from germline, CDR1 is SGDLS and CDR2 is YYNGEE.

This receptor was obtained from an elderly man with COVID-19, enrolled during active disease. Specimen: peripheral blood. J is TRBJ2-1 and V is TRBV9, with TRBD1 matching over 10 bases. The CDR3 coding sequence is TGTGCCAGCAGCACAAGCGGGACAGGGGTAGTGAATGAGCAGTTCTTC. It encodes CASSTSGTGVVNEQFF.